The 29 T cell receptor beta chains below come from one sample, sequenced in a study of post-analysis software for immune sequencing data. What these receptors recognize is not known. Unique molecular identifiers were built into the TCR beta cDNA libraries. A single record per CDR3 protein comes from TCRdb applying MiXCR to the PCR reads. The sample contains 750,000 to 900,000 distinct CDR3 sequences, about 43% of which appear only once. Study-wide results and limits: Patients had higher frequencies than controls of roughly five TRBV segments, including TRBV5-6, TRBV5-1 and TRBV20-1.

The sequenced sample consisted of blood. These TCRs come from a girl between 10 and 17 years old with multiple sclerosis.

V gene TRBV7-9 combines with J gene TRBJ2-7; possibly TRBD2 for D (6 bases). Trimming left V 6 bases short and J 2 bases short, with 11 bases between. Germline lookup yields CDR1 SEHNR and CDR2 FQNEAQ (reference sequence). This CDR3 region has 13 residues. This chain's CDR3 is CASRRDATYEQYF. The CDR3 DNA reads TGTGCCAGCAGGCGGGACGCAACCTACGAGCAGTACTTC.

This clonotype was recorded many times. The genes are TRBV5-1 and TRBJ2-3, with 10 positions matching TRBD2. The CDR3 runs to 15 residues. Germline values: CDR1 SGHRS, CDR2 YFSETQ. With V trimmed by 0 bases and J by 14 bases, 12 bases remained unmatched. CDR3 loop: CASSLGTSGLQKGYF. The CDR3 DNA reads as TGCGCCAGCAGCTTGGGGACTAGCGGTTTACAGAAGGGGTATTTT.

CDR3 in amino acids: CASSQTTGGELYF. DNA for the CDR3: TGTGCCAGCAGCCAGACCACAGGGGGCGAATTGTACTTC. This chain connects TRBV4-2 to TRBJ2-4; TRBD1 agrees at 9 bases. Trimming at V came to 3 bases and at J to 15 bases, leaving 9 bases not matched to a gene. The CDR3 totals 13 residues. Germline assignment: CDR1 LGHNA and CDR2 YNFKEQ.

In its sample, this clonotype was seen a few times. V and J are TRBV27 and TRBJ2-3; the D is unclear. This CDR3 is built from 14 residues. The germline V gene has CDR1 MNHEY and CDR2 SMNVEV (reference sequence). V lost 4 bases and J 0 bases, leaving 8 bases between the germline ends. CDR3 sequence reads: CASSWQDSTDTQYF. DNA of the CDR3: TGTGCCAGCAGTTGGCAGGACAGCACAGATACGCAGTATTTT.

The chain is built from TRBV4-2 and TRBJ1-4, with D unresolved. The CDR3 length is 15 residues. Germline V gene sequence: CDR1 LGHNA, CDR2 YNFKEQ. With 4 bases removed from V and 6 bases from J, the gap between germline ends came to 15 bases. The CDR3 here is CASSLDPPGDEKLFF. The CDR3 nucleotides read TGTGCCAGCAGCCTAGACCCCCCAGGTGATGAAAAACTGTTTTTT.

The chain recombines TRBV15 with TRBJ2-4; D might be TRBD1 (6 bases). The germline V gene encodes CDR1 LNHNV and CDR2 YYDKDF (reference sequence). This CDR3 region has 17 residues. Trimming left V 5 bases short and J 3 bases short, with 20 bases between. The DNA of the CDR3 is TGTGCCACCAGCTTAGGCCAACAGGGCTCCGTCAAAAACATTCAGTACTTC. Protein: CATSLGQQGSVKNIQYF.

V is TRBV10-3 and J is TRBJ2-7; 9 bases align to TRBD1. The CDR3 is made up of 15 amino acids. V dropped 0 bases and J dropped 2; count of bases not matched to a gene: 2. CDR1 ENHRY and CDR2 SYGVKD come from the germline V gene. Here the CDR3 reads CAISESGTGTYEQYF. In DNA, the CDR3 is TGTGCCATCAGTGAGTCTGGGACAGGGACCTACGAGCAGTACTTC.

This clonotype was counted only a few times. The chain employs TRBV5-8 and TRBJ2-1, with D perhaps TRBD2 (6 bases). Germline V gene data show CDR1 as SGHTS and CDR2 as YDEGEE. Trimming cost V 3 bases and J 1 base, with 11 bases left between them. The CDR3 totals 15 residues. CDR3 nucleotides: TGTGCCAGCAGCTCGGGGACTTTGTCCTACAATGAGCAGTTCTTC. This encodes CASSSGTLSYNEQFF.

This clonotype was picked up a small number of times. This CDR3 reads CAKTSGSGTDTQYF. CDR3 sequence (DNA): TGTGCCAAGACTAGCGGGAGTGGCACAGATACGCAGTATTTT. The chain recombines TRBV7-2 with TRBJ2-3, with 12 bases aligning to TRBD2. The ends lost 10 bases at V and 1 base at J; junction bases unmatched: 3. The CDR3 consists of 14 residues. Germline V gene sequence: CDR1 SGHTA, CDR2 FQGNSA.

V and J are TRBV29-1 and TRBJ1-1; possibly TRBD1 for D (5 bases). Per germline, CDR1 SQVTM and CDR2 ANQGSEA. CDR3 length equals 13 residues. The DNA of the CDR3 is TGCAGGGTCCAGGGCCGGTTGGGGACTGAAGCTTTCTTT. Its translation is CRVQGRLGTEAFF.

The CDR3 DNA reads TGTGCCACCAGCAGAGATTCTACGGACAGCTCCTACGAGCAGTACTTC. It is translated as CATSRDSTDSSYEQYF. V and J are TRBV15 and TRBJ2-7; D might be TRBD1 (6 bases). Germline V gene sequence: CDR1 LNHNV, CDR2 YYDKDF (reference sequence). V was shortened by 0 bases and J by 0 bases, with 12 bases between the two germline ends. The CDR3 loop spans 16 amino acids.

This chain joins TRBV28 and TRBJ2-7, with D perhaps given as TRBD1 or TRBD2 (5 bases each). Germline lookup yields CDR1 MDHEN and CDR2 SYDVKM. CDR3 length: 12 residues. Trimming left V 7 bases short and J 4 bases short, with 11 bases between. The CDR3 here is CASNGAAYEQYF. CDR3 nucleotide sequence: TGTGCCAGCAACGGGGCGGCTTACGAGCAGTACTTC.

The rearrangement joins TRBV29-1 to TRBJ2-5; 12 bases map to TRBD2. In germline, CDR1 is SQVTM, CDR2 ANQGSEA. V dropped 5 bases and J dropped 2; count of bases not matched to a gene: 3. The CDR3 length is 14 residues. The CDR3: CSVRLAGAQETQYF. The CDR3 bases are TGCAGCGTTAGACTAGCGGGGGCACAAGAGACCCAGTACTTC.

The V gene is TRBV7-9, the J gene TRBJ2-3, with TRBD1 as a possible D gene (6 bases). V was pared by 5 bases and J by 1 base, with 16 bases between. Germline V gives CDR1 SEHNR, CDR2 FQNEAQ (reference sequence). This CDR3 contains 16 residues. CDR3 in amino acids: CASSREQGWGTDTQYF. The CDR3 DNA is TGTGCCAGCAGCCGAGAACAGGGATGGGGCACAGATACGCAGTATTTT.

CDR3 DNA: TGTGCCAGCAGCCCCCCCGGCGGGAGGGCCAATGAGCAGTTCTTC. It translates to CASSPPGGRANEQFF. The chain carries TRBV12-3 or TRBV12-4 and TRBJ2-1, with 9 bases aligning to TRBD2. V shed 6 bases, J shed 6 bases, and the junction held 9 bases outside the gene matches. The CDR3 consists of 15 residues.

V is TRBV6-5 and J is TRBJ2-1; D is possibly TRBD1 (6 bases). Per the germline V gene, CDR1 is MNHEY and CDR2 is SVGAGI. The V gene lost 5 bases and the J gene lost 6 bases, with 17 bases spanning the gap. This CDR3 region has 15 residues. The CDR3: CASSPGARSTNEQFF. The CDR3 bases are TGTGCCAGCAGTCCAGGGGCCAGGTCGACCAATGAGCAGTTCTTC.

This clonotype has more than one count but fewer than ten. The chain links TRBV29-1 to TRBJ2-1, with 7 bases aligning to TRBD2. CDR1 SQVTM and CDR2 ANQGSEA come from the germline V gene. Losses at the gene ends were 3 bases for V and 3 bases for J; bases not matched to a gene: 8. The CDR3 covers 15 residues. The CDR3 sequence is CSVEYAGAVYNEQFF. As DNA, the CDR3 is TGCAGCGTTGAGTACGCGGGAGCGGTCTACAATGAGCAGTTCTTC.

The rearrangement links TRBV7-9 to TRBJ1-2; a possible D gene is TRBD1 (5 bases). Per the germline V gene, CDR1 is SEHNR and CDR2 is FQNEAQ (reference sequence). The CDR3 length is 14 residues. The V and J ends lost 5 bases and 7 bases respectively, with 17 bases between them. The CDR3 DNA reads TGTGCCAGCAGCCCCCCCCGGGAAGGGGCTGGCTACACCTTC. Its protein is CASSPPREGAGYTF.

The chain couples TRBV9 to TRBJ2-1, with TRBD1 as a possible D gene (5 bases). CDR1 is SGDLS and CDR2 is YYNGEE in the germline V gene. The CDR3 extends over 13 amino acids. Trimming stripped 3 bases from V and 8 bases from J, with 12 bases between. The DNA for the CDR3 is TGTGCCAGCAGCGGATACAGGAGCGATGAGCAGTTCTTC. Translated: CASSGYRSDEQFF.

This clonotype was recorded once. The V gene is TRBV9, the J gene TRBJ2-1, with TRBD2 identical over 11 bases. V lost 3 bases and J lost 5; bases outside the gene matches: 4. The length of the CDR3 is 15 residues. Germline loops: CDR1 SGDLS, CDR2 YYNGEE. Here the CDR3 reads CASSASGRRNNEQFF. The CDR3 coding sequence is TGTGCCAGCAGCGCTAGCGGGAGGCGTAACAATGAGCAGTTCTTC.

This clonotype has just a few counts. The chain couples TRBV6-2 or TRBV6-3 to TRBJ1-6; D is unresolved. Germline CDR1 MNHEY, CDR2 SVGEGT. The V end lost 2 bases, the J end lost 5 bases, and 7 bases lay between the germline ends. CDR3 length: 14 residues. In nucleotides, the CDR3 is TGTGCCAGCAGTTACAGGTCGGATAATTCACCCCTCCACTTT. It translates to CASSYRSDNSPLHF.

V gene TRBV27 combines with J gene TRBJ2-3; D possibly corresponds to TRBD2 (5 bases). V shed 0 bases and J shed 1 base, with 11 bases lying between them. This CDR3 has 16 residues. The germline CDR1 and CDR2 sequences are MNHEY and SMNVEV (reference sequence). The CDR3 nucleotides read TGTGCCAGCAGTTTATCTGGACTCCAACGCACAGATACGCAGTATTTT. Translating it yields CASSLSGLQRTDTQYF.

V usage is TRBV20-1 and J usage is TRBJ1-5, with TRBD1 identical over 7 bases. CDR1 is DFQATT and CDR2 is SNEGSKA in the germline V gene (reference sequence). This CDR3 region has 13 residues. Germline trimming cut 4 bases from V and 6 bases from J; bases unmatched to any gene: 6. The CDR3 here is CSAIVQGSQPQHF. CDR3 bases: TGCAGTGCTATCGTACAGGGGAGTCAGCCCCAGCATTTT.

This clonotype was picked up a small number of times. The genes are TRBV6-5 and TRBJ2-1, with D possibly TRBD2 on 6 matching bases. Germline CDR1 is MNHEY and CDR2 is SVGAGI. Trimming took 5 bases from V and 10 from J, leaving 9 bases between them. This CDR3 comprises 11 residues. The CDR3 coding sequence is TGTGCCAGCAGTCGGGACTCAGAGCAGTTCTTC. Translating gives CASSRDSEQFF.

The chain links TRBV6-4 to TRBJ2-3; 7 bases align to TRBD2. This CDR3 spans 20 amino acids. The junction had 20 bases not matched to a gene; V was cut back by 3 bases and J by 2 bases. Germline CDR1 and CDR2: MRHNA and SNTAGT. CDR3 nucleotides: TGTGCCAGCAGTGAAGATAGGGGCACGGGGCTAGCGGAAACCACAGATACGCAGTATTTT. Its protein is CASSEDRGTGLAETTDTQYF.

This clonotype was counted between two and nine times. V is TRBV6-8 and J is TRBJ1-5; no clear D gene. Germline V lookup: CDR1 MNHGY, CDR2 SAAAGT. Deletions cut 6 bases from V and 6 bases from J, with 9 bases between. CDR3 size: 12 residues. CDR3 nucleotide sequence: TGTGCCAGCAGCTACGAGGGTCAGCCCCAGCATTTT. Translation: CASSYEGQPQHF.

This clonotype was seen a handful of times. The chain couples TRBV3-1 to TRBJ2-7, with 10 bases lining up with TRBD2. This CDR3 contains 15 residues. CDR1 and CDR2 from the germline V gene are LGHDT and YNNKEL (reference sequence). V dropped 3 bases and J dropped 3; count of bases not matched to a gene: 5. CDR3 nucleotide sequence: TGTGCCAGCAGCCACGGACTAGCGGCTAACTACGAGCAGTACTTC. This encodes CASSHGLAANYEQYF.

Only a few counts were recorded for this clonotype. The chain carries TRBV20-1 and TRBJ2-7, with TRBD1 as a possible D gene (6 bases). V was trimmed by 0 bases and J by 4 bases, leaving 16 bases between them. Germline CDR1 reads DFQATT; CDR2 reads SNEGSKA (reference sequence). This CDR3 has 15 residues. CDR3 sequence reads: CSARDPQGNMYEQYF. CDR3 DNA sequence: TGCAGTGCTAGAGATCCACAGGGAAATATGTACGAGCAGTACTTC.

This clonotype is a singleton in its sample. The chain carries TRBV5-1 and TRBJ1-1; 9 bases are shared with TRBD1. Germline CDR1 SGHRS, CDR2 YFSETQ. V was pared by 0 bases and J by 3 bases, with 3 bases of the junction left unmatched. The CDR3 extends over 15 amino acids. The CDR3 is CASSLATGGDTEAFF. The CDR3 DNA reads as TGCGCCAGCAGCTTGGCGACAGGGGGAGACACTGAAGCTTTCTTT. Supplemented by reference TRBV5-1 and TRBJ1-1, the full variable domain reads KAGVTQTPRYLIKTRGQQVTLSCSPISGHRSVSWYQQTPGQGLQFLFEYFSETQRNKGNFPGRFSGRQFSNSRSEMNVSTLELGDSALYLCASSLATGGDTEAFFGQGTRLTVV.